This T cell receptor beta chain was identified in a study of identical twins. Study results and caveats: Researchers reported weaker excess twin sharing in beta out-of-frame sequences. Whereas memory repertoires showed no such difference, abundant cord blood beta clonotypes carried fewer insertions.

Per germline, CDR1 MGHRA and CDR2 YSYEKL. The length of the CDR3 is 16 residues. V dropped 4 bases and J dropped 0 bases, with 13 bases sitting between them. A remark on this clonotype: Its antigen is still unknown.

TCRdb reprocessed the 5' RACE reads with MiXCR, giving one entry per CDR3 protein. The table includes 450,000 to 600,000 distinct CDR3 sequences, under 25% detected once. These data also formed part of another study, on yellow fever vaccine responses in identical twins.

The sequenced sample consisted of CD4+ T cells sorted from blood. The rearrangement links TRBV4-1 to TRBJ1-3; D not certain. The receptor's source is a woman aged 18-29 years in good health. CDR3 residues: CASSLLGADSGNTIYF. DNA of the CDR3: TGCGCCAGCAGCCTCCTTGGAGCAGACTCTGGAAACACCATATATTTT.